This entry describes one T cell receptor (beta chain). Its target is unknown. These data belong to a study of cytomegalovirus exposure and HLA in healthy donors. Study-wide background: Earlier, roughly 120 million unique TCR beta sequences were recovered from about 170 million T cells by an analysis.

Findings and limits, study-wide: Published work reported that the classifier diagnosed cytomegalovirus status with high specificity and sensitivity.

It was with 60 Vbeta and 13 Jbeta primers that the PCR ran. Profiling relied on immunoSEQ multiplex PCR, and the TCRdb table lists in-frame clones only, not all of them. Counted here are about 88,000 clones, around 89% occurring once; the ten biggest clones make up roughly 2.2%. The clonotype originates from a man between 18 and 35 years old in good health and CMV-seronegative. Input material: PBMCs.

The CDR3 coding sequence is TGTGCCAGCAGCCGACTTTCGAGGGTAAGGTCGCAGCCCCAGCATTTT. Its translation: CASSRLSRVRSQPQHF. The genes are TRBV28 and TRBJ1-5; D ambiguous. Germline assignment: CDR1 MDHEN and CDR2 SYDVKM. CDR3 length: 16 amino acids. Trimming pared 6 bases from V and 7 bases from J, leaving 22 bases between.